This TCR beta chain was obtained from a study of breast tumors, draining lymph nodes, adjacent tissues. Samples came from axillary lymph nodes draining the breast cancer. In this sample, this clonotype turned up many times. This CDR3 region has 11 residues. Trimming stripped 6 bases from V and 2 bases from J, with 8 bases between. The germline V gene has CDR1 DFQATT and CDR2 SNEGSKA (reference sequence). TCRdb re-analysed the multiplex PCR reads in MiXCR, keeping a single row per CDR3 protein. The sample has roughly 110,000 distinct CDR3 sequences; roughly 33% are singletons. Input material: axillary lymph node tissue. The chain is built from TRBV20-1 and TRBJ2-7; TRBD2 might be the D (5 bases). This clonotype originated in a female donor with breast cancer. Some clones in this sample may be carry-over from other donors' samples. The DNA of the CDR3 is TGCAGTGCCCCTAGCCCCTACGAGCAGTACTTC. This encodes CSAPSPYEQYF.